This TCR beta chain was documented in a study of T cells in Graves' hyperthyroidism and ophthalmopathy. Study-level background: It was at initial diagnosis, before any treatment, that peripheral blood was collected. Study-level points and caveats: Model-based prediction identified ophthalmopathy a median 6.5 months prior to its onset.

The CDR3 consists of 16 residues. V shed 5 bases, J shed 5 bases, and the junction held 12 bases outside the gene matches. From RNA transcripts, TCR beta CDR3 regions were amplified. First-round RT-PCR of the TCR CDR3 relied on the HTBI primer set. TCRdb re-analysed the multiplex PCR reads in MiXCR, keeping a single row per CDR3 protein. Of some 270,000 distinct CDR3 sequences in the sample, approximately 25% were seen once. Ten or more counts support this clonotype. Its antigen is unidentified. Inclusion characteristics of ophthalmopathy patients comprised a Clinical Activity Score of at least 3, a NOSPECS grade of at least 4, and duration under 3 months.

Sequenced: blood. This chain links TRBV12-3 or TRBV12-4 with TRBJ2-5; 9 bases line up with TRBD2. The TCR comes from a woman in her thirties or forties with Graves' ophthalmopathy. The CDR3 here is CASSRRGSGSLETQYF. CDR3 in DNA: TGTGCCAGCAGTCGGCGAGGTAGCGGGAGTCTGGAGACCCAGTACTTC.